The source of this TCR beta chain is a study of cytomegalovirus exposure and HLA in healthy donors. Study at large: Researchers found that less than 90% of just under 400 genotyped donors fell within the Caucasian-associated ancestry cluster.

Study outcomes and limitations: Earlier analysis looked at TCR beta V segments, and most were productive about 87% or about 30% of the time.

The PCR had 60 Vbeta and 13 Jbeta primers. The assay was immunoSEQ multiplex PCR, and TCRdb's table has in-frame clones only and misses some. This table holds 150,000 to 180,000 clones, around 70% found once. This clone was observed a few times. Its antigen is unidentified. The sample taken for sequencing was PBMCs. The receptor was derived from a man younger than 45 in good health and CMV-seronegative.

For the CDR3, the DNA is TGTGCCTGGAACAGGGGAACTGAAGCTTTCTTT. It yields the protein CAWNRGTEAFF. The chain carries TRBV30 and TRBJ1-1; 7 bases match TRBD1. The V segment lost 4 bases and the J segment 5 bases; nucleotides outside the gene matches: 1. The CDR3 runs 11 residues. Germline CDR1 reads GTSNPN; CDR2 reads SVGIG (reference sequence).